Listed here are 31 T cell receptor beta chains from one sample, sequenced in a study of blood T cell repertoires in COVID-19. Assay: immunoSEQ multiplex PCR; the TCRdb copy retains only in-frame clones and omits some. This table holds more than 20,000 clones, about 86% found once. The sequenced sample was peripheral blood. These receptors all stem from a man aged 70 or older with acute or convalescent COVID-19.

V and J are TRBV12-3 or TRBV12-4 and TRBJ1-2; 8 positions match TRBD1. V shed 7 bases, J shed 8 bases, and the junction held 9 bases outside the gene matches. The CDR3 runs to 13 residues. CDR3 DNA sequence: TGTGCCAGCACTCTGGACAGGGTAGGAGGCTACACCTTC. Its protein product is CASTLDRVGGYTF.

This rearrangement joins TRBV19 to TRBJ2-5, with 7 bases lining up with TRBD1. J was trimmed by 0 bases and V by 5 bases; bases with no gene match: 3. The length of the CDR3 is 14 residues. Per germline, CDR1 LNHDA and CDR2 SQIVND (reference sequence). As DNA, the CDR3 is TGTGCCAGTAGTGAGGGACAGAACCAAGAGACCCAGTACTTC. Translating it yields CASSEGQNQETQYF.

This rearrangement joins TRBV18 to TRBJ2-1; 9 positions agree with TRBD2. CDR3 size: 18 residues. Per germline, CDR1 KGHSH and CDR2 LQKENI. V shed 4 bases, J shed 0 bases, and the junction held 10 bases outside the gene matches. This CDR3 reads CASSRYGAGGPSYNEQFF. For the CDR3, the DNA is TGTGCCAGCTCACGTTATGGGGCGGGAGGGCCCTCCTACAATGAGCAGTTCTTC.

This chain links TRBV23-1 with TRBJ2-2; possible D gene TRBD1, 6 bases. TRBV23-1 is identified as an open reading frame with a role that is uncertain. CDR3 size: 15 residues. The germline V and J ends were trimmed by 2 bases and 0 bases, with 7 bases remaining between them. The CDR3 region is CASSQGTPNTGELFF. CDR3 nucleotides: TGCGCCAGCAGTCAAGGGACACCGAACACCGGGGAGCTGTTTTTT.

The chain joins TRBV7-2 to TRBJ2-1; 12 bases agree with TRBD2. CDR1 and CDR2 from the germline V gene are SGHTA and FQGNSA. V shed 4 bases, J shed 5 bases, and the junction held 3 bases outside the gene matches. This CDR3 is 15 amino acids long. The DNA of the CDR3 is TGTGCCAGCAGCTCTCTAGCGGGAGGGAACAATGAGCAGTTCTTC. Translating gives CASSSLAGGNNEQFF.

The V and J genes are TRBV3-1 (or the pseudogene TRBV3-2) and TRBJ1-3; a possible D gene is TRBD1 (5 bases). CDR1 is LGHDT, CDR2 YNNKEL, per germline (reference sequence). This CDR3 has 15 amino acids. Deletions cut 1 base from V and 4 bases from J, with 11 bases between. For the CDR3, the DNA is TGTGCCAGCAGCCAAGCTTTCGGGGGGGGAAACACCATATATTTT. Encoded protein: CASSQAFGGGNTIYF.

This sequence joins TRBV28 and TRBJ2-7; 12 nucleotides agree with TRBD2. The V gene's germline CDR1 is MDHEN and CDR2 SYDVKM. With V trimmed by 5 bases and J by 5 bases, 4 bases remained unmatched. This CDR3 has 14 amino acids. The chain's CDR3 is CASSRTSGNDEQYF. The CDR3 bases are TGTGCCAGCAGTCGGACTAGCGGGAACGACGAGCAGTACTTC.

The rearrangement links TRBV27 to TRBJ2-1, with D possibly being TRBD2 (5 bases). CDR3 size: 14 residues. Deletions cut 3 bases from V and 3 bases from J, with 9 bases between. Germline V CDR1 and CDR2: MNHEY, SMNVEV (reference sequence). The CDR3 reads CASSLAGLYNEQFF. The DNA for the CDR3 is TGTGCCAGCAGTTTGGCGGGCCTCTACAATGAGCAGTTCTTC.

The rearrangement joins TRBV15 to TRBJ2-2; 12 nucleotides match TRBD2. With V trimmed by 2 bases and J by 5 bases, 6 bases remained unmatched. The germline V gene has CDR1 LNHNV and CDR2 YYDKDF (reference sequence). The CDR3 length is 17 residues. CDR3 in amino acids: CATSRPTSGRWTGELFF. CDR3 sequence (DNA): TGTGCCACCAGCAGACCGACTAGCGGGAGATGGACCGGGGAGCTGTTTTTT.

The chain combines TRBV6-2 or TRBV6-3 with TRBJ2-3; TRBD2 matches at 10 bases. The CDR3 consists of 17 residues. Germline trimming cut 2 bases from V and 6 bases from J; bases unmatched to any gene: 11. CDR1 is MNHEY, CDR2 SVGEGT, per germline. CDR3 DNA: TGTGCCAGCAGTTACCCCGGACTAGCGGCGCGCAGGGATACGCAGTATTTT. Translated, it gives CASSYPGLAARRDTQYF.

This clone has more than one count but fewer than ten. V gene TRBV7-3 combines with J gene TRBJ2-1; maybe TRBD2 (5 bases). The germline gives CDR1 SGHTA, CDR2 FQGTGA. V was trimmed by 1 base and J by 8 bases, leaving 6 bases between them. The CDR3 spans 12 residues. CDR3 bases: TGTGCCAGCAGCTTAAAGAGGGATGAGCAGTTCTTC. Translated, it gives CASSLKRDEQFF.

The J gene is TRBJ2-7, the V gene TRBV7-2; a weak D match, TRBD1 (5 bases). The germline CDR1 and CDR2 sequences are SGHTA and FQGNSA. This CDR3 is 15 amino acids long. Trimming cost V 5 bases and J 0 bases, with 14 bases left between them. CDR3 sequence: CASSPRQGASYEQYF. CDR3 nucleotide sequence: TGTGCCAGCAGCCCCAGGCAAGGGGCCTCCTACGAGCAGTACTTC.

There are a few counts of this clone. The V gene is TRBV7-2, the J gene TRBJ1-4; 11 bases are shared with TRBD1. The trim removed 5 bases at V and 11 bases at J, leaving 7 bases unmatched. Germline lookup yields CDR1 SGHTA and CDR2 FQGNSA. This CDR3 region has 14 residues. The CDR3: CASSAGTGGTKLFF. The CDR3 nucleotides are TGTGCCAGCAGCGCTGGGACAGGGGGGACGAAACTGTTTTTT.

The J gene is TRBJ2-3, the V gene TRBV19; 8 nucleotides match TRBD1. The CDR3 is 16 amino acids. With 5 bases clipped from V and 2 bases from J, the junction kept 9 bases outside the gene matches. Per germline, CDR1 LNHDA and CDR2 SQIVND (reference sequence). The CDR3 protein is CASSVWTGPPTDTQYF. CDR3 bases: TGTGCCAGTAGTGTCTGGACAGGGCCCCCCACAGATACGCAGTATTTT.

The chain employs TRBV6-5 and TRBJ1-6; 10 bases line up with TRBD1. Germline CDR1 is MNHEY and CDR2 is SVGAGI. The CDR3 is 14 residues long. J lost 10 bases, V lost 6 bases, and 6 bases had no gene match. Here the CDR3 DNA reads TGTGCCAGCAGGCGGGACAGGGGTGGGTCACCCCTCCACTTT. The encoded protein is CASRRDRGGSPLHF.

This chain links TRBV9 with TRBJ2-7; 8 bases line up with TRBD2. J was trimmed by 3 bases and V by 0 bases; bases with no gene match: 2. Germline loops: CDR1 SGDLS, CDR2 YYNGEE. CDR3 length equals 14 residues. CDR3 bases: TGTGCCAGCAGCGTAGCGGGAGGGCACTACGAGCAGTACTTC. The encoded protein is CASSVAGGHYEQYF.

The chain joins TRBV10-1 to TRBJ2-1, with D possibly matching TRBD2 (6 bases). This CDR3 comprises 18 residues. CDR1 is WNHNN and CDR2 is SYGVQD in the germline V gene (reference sequence). Trimming pared 0 bases from V and 2 bases from J, leaving 17 bases between. CDR3 nucleotide sequence: TGCGCCAGCAGTGAGTCATTGTTCCGGGACTGGACCTACAATGAGCAGTTCTTC. Translation gives CASSESLFRDWTYNEQFF.

This chain connects TRBV18 to TRBJ2-5; 10 bases are shared with TRBD1. J lost 5 bases, V lost 1 base, and 7 bases had no gene match. Germline CDR1 KGHSH, CDR2 LQKENI. The CDR3 loop spans 16 amino acids. This CDR3 is CASSPLSVTGGETQYF. The DNA of the CDR3 is TGTGCCAGCTCACCACTATCGGTGACAGGGGGCGAGACCCAGTACTTC.

CDR3 coding DNA: TGTGCCAGTAGTCGCCGGGACAGGGACAGCGAGCAGTACTTC. Amino acid sequence: CASSRRDRDSEQYF. V gene TRBV19 combines with J gene TRBJ2-7; TRBD1 matches 9 bases. V was clipped by 5 bases and J by 6 bases; unmatched bases: 8. Germline assignment: CDR1 LNHDA and CDR2 SQIVND (reference sequence). The CDR3 length is 14 residues.

CDR3 DNA: TGCAGTGCTAGTCGTCAGGGGTATGGCTACACCTTC. Its translation is CSASRQGYGYTF. This sequence joins TRBV20-1 and TRBJ1-2; the D gene is possibly TRBD1 (6 bases). The CDR3 spans 12 residues. Germline loops: CDR1 DFQATT, CDR2 SNEGSKA (reference sequence). The V gene lost 3 bases and the J gene lost 5 bases, with 10 bases spanning the gap.

CDR3 loop: CASANRGQLGKTQYF. The CDR3 DNA reads as TGTGCTAGTGCCAACCGAGGACAGCTTGGGAAGACCCAGTACTTC. The rearrangement joins TRBV12-5 to TRBJ2-5; D might be TRBD1 (6 bases). Looked up from germline, CDR1 is LGHNT and CDR2 is FRNRAP. Trimming took 7 bases from V and 6 from J, leaving 21 bases between them. CDR3 length equals 15 residues.

J is TRBJ2-3 and V is TRBV5-4, with 8 bases fitting TRBD2. The CDR3 sequence is 13 residues long. Germline CDR1 SGHNT, CDR2 YYREEE (reference sequence). With 4 bases clipped from V and 6 bases from J, the junction kept 4 bases outside the gene matches. The CDR3 sequence is CASSMGTRDTQYF. DNA for the CDR3: TGTGCCAGCAGCATGGGGACTAGGGATACGCAGTATTTT.

The chain uses TRBV5-1 and TRBJ2-3, with 8 positions matching TRBD2. The CDR3 has 15 amino acids. Germline CDR1 is SGHRS and CDR2 is YFSETQ. The junction had 6 bases not matched to a gene; V was cut back by 3 bases and J by 3 bases. The DNA of the CDR3 is TGCGCCAGCAGCTCTGATAGCGGGACGACAGATACGCAGTATTTT. Translating it yields CASSSDSGTTDTQYF.

The CDR3 protein is CASSRRDRGKNEQFF. The CDR3 nucleotides read TGTGCCAGCAGCCGCCGGGACAGGGGGAAGAATGAGCAGTTCTTC. This chain uses TRBV5-5 with TRBJ2-1, with 11 bases matching TRBD1. CDR3 size: 15 residues. V lost 4 bases, J lost 7 bases, and 7 bases stayed unmatched. Looked up from germline, CDR1 is SGHKS and CDR2 is YYEKEE (reference sequence).

The chain couples TRBV5-4 to TRBJ2-7; 7 bases fit TRBD1. The junction had 6 bases not matched to a gene; V was cut back by 4 bases and J by 5 bases. Germline V lookup: CDR1 SGHNT, CDR2 YYREEE (reference sequence). The CDR3 has 13 amino acids. CDR3 coding DNA: TGTGCCAGCAGCATACCCGACAGGGACGAGCAGTACTTC. Translating it yields CASSIPDRDEQYF.

J is TRBJ1-3 and V is TRBV7-2, with TRBD1 matching 9 bases. The CDR3 has 16 residues. V gave up 2 bases and J gave up 4 bases; unmatched junction bases: 6. CDR1 is SGHTA, CDR2 FQGNSA, per germline. Written as DNA, the CDR3 is TGTGCCAGCAGCTTAACCACAGGGGGCACGGGAAACACCATATATTTT. This gives the protein CASSLTTGGTGNTIYF. The whole variable domain, remainder taken from reference TRBV7-2 and TRBJ1-3, is GAGVSQSPSNKVTEKGKDVELRCDPISGHTALYWYRQSLGQGLEFLIYFQGNSAPDKSGLPSDRFSAERTGGSVSTLTIQRTQQEDSAVYLCASSLTTGGTGNTIYFGEGSWLTVV.

The CDR3 loop reads CSGHGGANEKLFF. DNA of the CDR3: TGCAGCGGACATGGGGGCGCAAATGAAAAACTGTTTTTT. The V call is TRBV29-1, the J call TRBJ1-4; a weak D match, TRBD1 (6 bases). CDR1 is SQVTM, CDR2 ANQGSEA, per germline. This CDR3 region has 13 residues. Trimming took off 7 bases at V and 5 bases at J, with 14 bases between the two ends.

The J gene is TRBJ1-4, the V gene TRBV29-1; D call uncertain. Trimming took 5 bases from V and 11 from J, leaving 15 bases between them. The CDR3 contains 12 residues. Per the germline V gene, CDR1 is SQVTM and CDR2 is ANQGSEA. The CDR3 reads CSVSNNTGKLFF. Here the CDR3 DNA reads TGCAGCGTTTCTAACAACACGGGGAAACTGTTTTTT.

The chain joins TRBV14 to TRBJ2-7, with 7 bases identical to TRBD2. The CDR3 loop spans 17 amino acids. V was pared by 4 bases and J by 0 bases, with 12 bases of the junction left unmatched. The germline CDR1 and CDR2 sequences are SGHDN and FVKESK. The CDR3 DNA follows: TGTGCCAGCAGCCGACGGGCTAGCGGACTTAGCTCCTACGAGCAGTACTTC. This sequence encodes CASSRRASGLSSYEQYF.

The V call is TRBV7-2, the J call TRBJ2-2; D gene uncertain. CDR3 length equals 14 residues. V was pared by 3 bases and J by 3 bases, with 8 bases between. Germline V lookup: CDR1 SGHTA, CDR2 FQGNSA. CDR3 protein: CASSLALDTGELFF. The CDR3 DNA sequence: TGTGCCAGCAGCTTGGCCCTAGACACCGGGGAGCTGTTTTTT.

J is TRBJ2-5 and V is TRBV3-1 (or the pseudogene TRBV3-2); 10 positions agree with TRBD2. Germline V CDR1 and CDR2: LGHDT, YNNKEL (reference sequence). The CDR3 is made up of 17 amino acids. V was pared by 0 bases and J by 1 base, with 5 bases of the junction left unmatched. The CDR3 protein is CASSQETGLASQETQYF. The CDR3 DNA follows: TGTGCCAGCAGCCAAGAGACGGGACTAGCGAGCCAAGAGACCCAGTACTTC.